Below are 27 T cell receptor beta chains sequenced from a single sample in a study of blood T cell repertoires in COVID-19. Some clones are missing from TCRdb's copy, which holds only in-frame ones; the method was immunoSEQ multiplex PCR. Altogether over 90,000 clones are present, around 90% being singletons, with the ten largest covering under 3.5%. The sequenced sample consisted of peripheral blood. These receptors came from a woman aged 70-85 years with acute or convalescent COVID-19.

The chain is built from TRBV18 and TRBJ2-3, with TRBD2 identical over 12 bases. V shed 1 base, J shed 6 bases, and the junction held 8 bases outside the gene matches. Germline values: CDR1 KGHSH, CDR2 LQKENI. CDR3 size: 17 residues. CDR3 sequence reads: CASSPLPLAGGPDTQYF. DNA of the CDR3: TGTGCCAGCTCACCACTGCCGCTAGCGGGGGGGCCGGATACGCAGTATTTT.

This clone has just a few counts. The V gene is TRBV28, the J gene TRBJ2-3; the match to TRBD2 covers 12 bases. V gave up 2 bases and J gave up 0 bases; unmatched junction bases: 9. Germline assignment: CDR1 MDHEN and CDR2 SYDVKM. The CDR3 sequence is 19 residues long. The chain's CDR3 is CASSLGGLAGYMSTDTQYF. DNA for the CDR3: TGTGCCAGCAGTTTAGGCGGACTAGCGGGGTATATGAGCACAGATACGCAGTATTTT.

The CDR3 reads CSAVTRHETQYF. Here the CDR3 DNA reads TGCAGCGCCGTAACTAGACACGAGACCCAGTACTTC. V and J are TRBV29-1 and TRBJ2-5; the D gene is possibly TRBD2 (5 bases). The germline CDR1 and CDR2 sequences are SQVTM and ANQGSEA. The CDR3 has 12 residues. V was shortened by 7 bases and J by 5 bases, with 14 bases between the two germline ends.

This chain uses TRBV5-4 with TRBJ2-3; D might be TRBD1 (7 bases). V gave up 4 bases and J gave up 4 bases, with 13 bases separating them. There are 14 residues in the CDR3. CDR1 SGHNT and CDR2 YYREEE come from the germline V gene (reference sequence). In nucleotides, the CDR3 is TGTGCCAGCAGCGCGGGACAGTCTGCAGATACGCAGTATTTT. Residues: CASSAGQSADTQYF. The complete variable domain, with remaining parts taken from reference TRBV5-4 and TRBJ2-3, reads ETGVTQSPTHLIKTRGQQVTLRCSSQSGHNTVSWYQQALGQGPQFIFQYYREEENGRGNFPPRFSGLQFPNYSSELNVNALELDDSALYLCASSAGQSADTQYFGPGTRLTVL.

This sequence joins TRBV2 and TRBJ1-5; 9 nucleotides agree with TRBD1. V lost 6 bases, J lost 1 base, and 7 bases stayed unmatched. CDR1 is SNHLY and CDR2 is FYNNEI in the germline V gene. This CDR3 is 16 amino acids long. CDR3 in DNA: TGTGCCAGCAGGAAACAGGGGACAGGGAGCAATCAGCCCCAGCATTTT. The encoded protein is CASRKQGTGSNQPQHF. The variable domain in full, completed from reference TRBV2 and TRBJ1-5, reads EPEVTQTPSHQVTQMGQEVILRCVPISNHLYFYWYRQILGQKVEFLVSFYNNEISEKSEIFDDQFSVERPDGSNFTLKIRSTKLEDSAMYFCASRKQGTGSNQPQHFGDGTRLSIL.

The chain recombines TRBV27 with TRBJ1-1; 7 bases agree with TRBD1. With 4 bases clipped from V and 8 bases from J, the junction kept 16 bases outside the gene matches. This CDR3 region has 16 residues. The germline V gene encodes CDR1 MNHEY and CDR2 SMNVEV (reference sequence). The CDR3, as DNA: TGTGCCAGCAGTTCTCCTACCCGACAGGGTCGGCTAGAAGCTTTCTTT. Its translation is CASSSPTRQGRLEAFF.

V usage is TRBV10-3 and J usage is TRBJ2-7; the D gene is possibly TRBD1 (6 bases). Germline V gene sequence: CDR1 ENHRY, CDR2 SYGVKD. This CDR3 is 16 amino acids long. Trimming cost V 2 bases and J 7 bases, with 21 bases left between them. This CDR3 reads CAISELDRSLYGEQYF. DNA for the CDR3: TGTGCCATCAGTGAGCTAGACAGGAGCCTTTATGGTGAGCAGTACTTC.

The chain has TRBV9 and TRBJ1-1, with no clear D. Germline V gene lookup returns CDR1 SGDLS and CDR2 YYNGEE. The CDR3 has 15 amino acids. Trimming removed 3 bases at V and 1 base at J, with 13 bases between. The CDR3 spells CASSANPSGNTEAFF. The CDR3 coding sequence is TGTGCCAGCAGCGCCAATCCCAGCGGGAACACTGAAGCTTTCTTT.

The V and J genes are TRBV18 and TRBJ2-1; TRBD2 agrees at 11 bases. CDR3 length equals 16 residues. V dropped 0 bases and J dropped 7; count of bases not matched to a gene: 5. The germline V gene has CDR1 KGHSH and CDR2 LQKENI. CDR3 bases: TGTGCCAGCTCACCACCGGGACTAGCGGATTTGAATGAGCAGTTCTTC. Translation: CASSPPGLADLNEQFF.

This chain uses TRBV10-3 with TRBJ1-1; 8 nucleotides match TRBD1. With V trimmed by 3 bases and J by 1 base, 1 base remained unmatched. This CDR3 is 14 amino acids long. Looked up from germline, CDR1 is ENHRY and CDR2 is SYGVKD. The CDR3 DNA reads as TGTGCCATCAGTGACGGGACAGGGAACACTGAAGCTTTCTTT. Its translation: CAISDGTGNTEAFF.

This clone is a singleton in its sample. V is TRBV11-2 and J is TRBJ1-1, with D maybe TRBD1 (5 bases). This CDR3 has 15 residues. Between the trimmed V and J ends, which lost 0 bases and 4 bases, there was a span of 12 bases. Looked up from germline, CDR1 is SGHAT and CDR2 is FQNNGV. The CDR3 region has the DNA TGTGCCAGCAGCTTAGAGGCCAGGGCCGCCACTGAAGCTTTCTTT. Translating it yields CASSLEARAATEAFF.

V gene TRBV7-8 combines with J gene TRBJ1-1; D not resolved. Germline values: CDR1 SGHVS, CDR2 FQNEAQ. The CDR3 totals 13 residues. V lost 2 bases to trimming and J lost 1 base, with 5 bases between them. CDR3: CASSLSRNTEAFF. The CDR3 DNA is TGTGCCAGCAGCTTATCCAGGAACACTGAAGCTTTCTTT.

CDR3: CASSLGQQNTGELFF. DNA of the CDR3: TGTGCCAGCAGCTTGGGACAGCAGAACACCGGGGAGCTGTTTTTT. The V and J genes are TRBV11-3 and TRBJ2-2, with 7 bases identical to TRBD1. The CDR3 contains 15 residues. With 3 bases clipped from V and 1 base from J, the junction kept 2 bases outside the gene matches. CDR1 is SGHNT, CDR2 YENEEA, per germline.

V and J are TRBV6-5 and TRBJ1-4; D not certain. This CDR3 is 15 amino acids long. The ends were cut back, 7 bases at V and 0 bases at J, with 12 bases in the middle. Germline V gene data show CDR1 as MNHEY and CDR2 as SVGAGI. The CDR3 DNA is TGTGCCAGCACCTCTCGGGGTGCAACTAATGAAAAACTGTTTTTT. Translating it yields CASTSRGATNEKLFF.

This chain connects TRBV27 to TRBJ2-3; 8 bases fit TRBD2. The CDR3 runs 16 residues. Looked up from germline, CDR1 is MNHEY and CDR2 is SMNVEV (reference sequence). The V segment lost 0 bases and the J segment 7 bases; nucleotides outside the gene matches: 9. The CDR3 is CASSLSPGGAAYTQYF. CDR3 in DNA: TGTGCCAGCAGTTTATCCCCCGGGGGGGCTGCATATACGCAGTATTTT.

The gene calls are TRBV28 and TRBJ2-3; 8 positions match TRBD1. Germline-derived CDR1 and CDR2 are MDHEN and SYDVKM. The CDR3 is 16 residues long. V shed 4 bases and J 4 bases; nucleotides not matched to a gene: 10. For the CDR3, the DNA is TGTGCCAGCAGTTACAGGGGGACATTTGTCGCAGATACGCAGTATTTT. Its protein is CASSYRGTFVADTQYF.

The chain uses TRBV5-5 and TRBJ2-2; 15 bases are shared with TRBD2. Germline CDR1 is SGHKS and CDR2 is YYEKEE (reference sequence). J was trimmed by 0 bases and V by 3 bases; bases with no gene match: 3. This CDR3 is 18 amino acids long. The CDR3 bases are TGTGCCAGCAGCTGGGGACTAGCGGGGGGTTCGAACACCGGGGAGCTGTTTTTT. This encodes CASSWGLAGGSNTGELFF.

The chain carries TRBV7-8 and TRBJ2-5, with TRBD2 as a possible D gene (7 bases). Germline V lookup: CDR1 SGHVS, CDR2 FQNEAQ. The CDR3 runs to 15 residues. Trimming cost V 2 bases and J 2 bases, with 12 bases left between them. CDR3 sequence (DNA): TGTGCCAGCAGCTTAACCCGGGGGGCGCAAGAGACCCAGTACTTC. Translation gives CASSLTRGAQETQYF.

The chain combines TRBV28 with TRBJ1-5; the D gene is possibly TRBD1 (6 bases). The CDR3 extends over 15 amino acids. V was shortened by 5 bases and J by 1 base, with 12 bases between the two germline ends. Germline V gene sequence: CDR1 MDHEN, CDR2 SYDVKM. CDR3 amino acids: CASSKQGGSNQPQHF. CDR3 bases: TGTGCCAGCAGTAAACAGGGCGGGAGCAATCAGCCCCAGCATTTT. Supplemented by reference TRBV28 and TRBJ1-5, the full variable domain reads DVKVTQSSRYLVKRTGEKVFLECVQDMDHENMFWYRQDPGLGLRLIYFSYDVKMKEKGDIPEGYSVSREKKERFSLILESASTNQTSMYLCASSKQGGSNQPQHFGDGTRLSIL.

The rearrangement links TRBV5-5 to TRBJ2-3; 7 bases fit TRBD1. The germline V gene encodes CDR1 SGHKS and CDR2 YYEKEE (reference sequence). Trimming at V came to 4 bases and at J to 2 bases, leaving 10 bases not matched to a gene. The CDR3 is made up of 16 amino acids. The CDR3 DNA reads TGTGCCAGCAGCAGAAGGGACAGTCCGGTCACAGATACGCAGTATTTT. Residues: CASSRRDSPVTDTQYF.

The V call is TRBV9, the J call TRBJ1-3; D might be TRBD1 (5 bases). From germline, CDR1 is SGDLS and CDR2 YYNGEE. The CDR3 runs 14 residues. The ends were cut back, 8 bases at V and 1 base at J, with 13 bases in the middle. The CDR3 DNA reads as TGTGCCAGTTCTCAGGGCGCTTCTGGAAACACCATATATTTT. Protein product: CASSQGASGNTIYF.

This chain links TRBV4-1 with TRBJ1-4; D is unclear. Germline V lookup: CDR1 MGHRA, CDR2 YSYEKL. This CDR3 is 16 amino acids long. With 5 bases removed from V and 3 bases from J, the gap between germline ends came to 16 bases. The CDR3 is CASSTGAWVANEKLFF. DNA for the CDR3: TGCGCCAGCAGCACCGGAGCTTGGGTTGCTAATGAAAAACTGTTTTTT.

The J gene is TRBJ2-2, the V gene TRBV2, with TRBD2 matching 9 bases. The V gene's germline CDR1 is SNHLY and CDR2 FYNNEI. The CDR3 loop spans 17 amino acids. After removal of 5 bases from V and 5 bases from J, the junction contained 12 bases not matched to a gene. CDR3 bases: TGTGCCAGCAGTAGCGGGGGGAATCCTCGCGGGACCGGGGAGCTGTTTTTT. The encoded protein is CASSSGGNPRGTGELFF.

V usage is TRBV2 and J usage is TRBJ2-1; D is ambiguous. This CDR3 is 11 amino acids long. The V and J ends lost 3 bases and 6 bases respectively, with 3 bases between them. Per the germline V gene, CDR1 is SNHLY and CDR2 is FYNNEI. Written as DNA, the CDR3 is TGTGCCAGCAGTGACTTCAATGAGCAGTTCTTC. Encoded protein: CASSDFNEQFF.

The rearrangement links TRBV7-9 to TRBJ1-2; tentatively, D is TRBD1 (5 bases). This CDR3 region has 15 residues. Germline-derived CDR1 and CDR2 are SEHNR and FQNEAQ (reference sequence). V gave up 1 base and J gave up 6 bases, with 15 bases separating them. The CDR3 loop is CASSLVGPAVNGYTF. The DNA for the CDR3 is TGTGCCAGCAGCTTAGTGGGGCCAGCAGTCAATGGCTACACCTTC.

The chain has TRBV7-8 and TRBJ1-5, with a tentative D call TRBD1 (6 bases). Deletions cut 4 bases from V and 3 bases from J, with 19 bases between. CDR3 length equals 17 residues. Germline-derived CDR1 and CDR2 are SGHVS and FQNEAQ. CDR3 sequence reads: CASSSNFRGTDNQPQHF. Here the CDR3 DNA reads TGTGCCAGCAGCTCAAATTTCAGGGGTACGGACAATCAGCCCCAGCATTTT. The complete variable domain, with remaining parts taken from reference TRBV7-8 and TRBJ1-5, reads GAGVSQSPRYKVAKRGQDVALRCDPISGHVSLFWYQQALGQGPEFLTYFQNEAQLDKSGLPSDRFFAERPEGSVSTLKIQRTQQEDSAVYLCASSSNFRGTDNQPQHFGDGTRLSIL.

The rearrangement joins TRBV5-1 to TRBJ2-7; the D gene is possibly TRBD2 (6 bases). The CDR3 is made up of 13 amino acids. V lost 5 bases and J 2 bases, leaving 11 bases between the germline ends. Germline CDR1 is SGHRS and CDR2 is YFSETQ. The CDR3: CASRLAEPYEQYF. CDR3 bases: TGCGCCAGCAGATTAGCGGAACCCTACGAGCAGTACTTC.